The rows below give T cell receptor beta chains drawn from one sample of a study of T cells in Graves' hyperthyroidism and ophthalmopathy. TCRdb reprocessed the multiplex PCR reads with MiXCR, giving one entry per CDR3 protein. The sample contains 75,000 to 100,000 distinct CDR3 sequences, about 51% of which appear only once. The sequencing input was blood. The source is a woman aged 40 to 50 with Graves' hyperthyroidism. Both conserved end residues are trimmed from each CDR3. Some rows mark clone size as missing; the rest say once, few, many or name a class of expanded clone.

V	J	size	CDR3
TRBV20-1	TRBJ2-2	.	SARTSSGRGTGELF
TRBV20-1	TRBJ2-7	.	SARDRRGFAYEQY
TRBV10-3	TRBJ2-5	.	AISGTSGRGETQY
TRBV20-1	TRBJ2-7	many	SASPLAGVSYEQY
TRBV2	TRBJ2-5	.	ASRGGGMETQY
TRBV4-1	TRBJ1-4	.	ASSQDGYEDEKLF
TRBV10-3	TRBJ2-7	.	ATVPGLAGGDYGQY
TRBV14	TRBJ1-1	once	ASSRELENTEAF
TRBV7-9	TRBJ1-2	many	ASSQGQGASYGYT
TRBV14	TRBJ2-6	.	ASRDRGAHVLT
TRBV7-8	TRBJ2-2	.	ASSQTSGSRGELF
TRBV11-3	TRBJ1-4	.	ASSLRWGINEKLV
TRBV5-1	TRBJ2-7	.	ASSPWTGANYEQY
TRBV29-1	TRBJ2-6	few	SVGQGANVLT
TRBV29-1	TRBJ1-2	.	SVTGTGEGYGYT
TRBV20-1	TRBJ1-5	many	SASGGTGAVQPQH
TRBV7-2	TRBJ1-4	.	ASSFGSGGGREKLF
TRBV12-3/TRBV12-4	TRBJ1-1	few	ASRAGTGASEAF
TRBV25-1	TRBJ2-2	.	ASSFGQGITGELF
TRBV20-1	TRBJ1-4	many	SARVGFPEKLF
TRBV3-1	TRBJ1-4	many	ASSQAGTSEKLF
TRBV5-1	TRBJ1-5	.	ASSLYICSAEEGGQPQH
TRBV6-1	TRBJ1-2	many	ASSEQGAGYT
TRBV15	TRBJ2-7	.	ATSSSTSYEQY
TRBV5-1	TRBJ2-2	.	ASSTTTGGKDGELF
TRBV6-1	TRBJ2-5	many	ASRKGETQY
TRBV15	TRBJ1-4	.	ATSRNRGRGEKLF
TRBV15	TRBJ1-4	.	ATSNGANEKLF
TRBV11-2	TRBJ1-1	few	ASNIQGDTEAF
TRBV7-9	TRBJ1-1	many	ASSFSSENTEAF
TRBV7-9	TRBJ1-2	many	ASSLYSLNYGYT
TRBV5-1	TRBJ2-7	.	ASSRWTSGSYELY
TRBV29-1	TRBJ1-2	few	SVMGQGFNGYT
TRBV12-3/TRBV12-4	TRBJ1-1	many	ASSLRQGSVGSTEAF
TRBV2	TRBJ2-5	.	ACSAVLAGGQETQY
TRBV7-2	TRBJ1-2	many	ASSSQGGFYGYT
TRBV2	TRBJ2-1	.	ASRGTDSYNEQF
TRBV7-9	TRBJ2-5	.	ASSPPPPKREAQETQY
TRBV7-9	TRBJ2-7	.	ASSPGLALSCEQY
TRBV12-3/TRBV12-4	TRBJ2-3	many	ASSVLAVSDTQY
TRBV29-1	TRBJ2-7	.	SVTGTRTYEQY
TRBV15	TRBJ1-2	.	ATSSQGADNYGYT
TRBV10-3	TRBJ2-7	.	AISVPSGRTYEQY
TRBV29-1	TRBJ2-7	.	SVEGLAGAHSYEQY
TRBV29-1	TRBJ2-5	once	SVHAGGETQY
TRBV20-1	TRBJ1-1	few	SASQWTDNTEAF
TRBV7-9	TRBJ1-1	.	ASSQGYRASTEAF
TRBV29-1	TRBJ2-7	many	SVKESSYEQY
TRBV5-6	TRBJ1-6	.	ASSLGGDDSPLH